This T cell receptor beta chain is from a study of T-cell reconstitution after alpha-beta-depleted transplantation in children. V lost 5 bases to trimming and J lost 5 bases, with 18 bases between them. Germline values: CDR1 DFQATT, CDR2 SNEGSKA (reference sequence). This CDR3 contains 14 residues. This clonotype has at least ten counts. Molecular barcoding with unique molecular identifiers was used for the TCRbeta library. TCRdb re-analysed the PCR reads in MiXCR, keeping a single row per CDR3 protein. The sample has about 640,000 distinct CDR3 sequences, over 15% seen once. The source was PBMCs from the stem cell graft donor, collected from the stem cell graft. This clonotype originated in a human donor who donated a stem cell graft to a child with acute myeloid leukemia. This chain connects TRBV20-1 to TRBJ1-2, with D maybe TRBD1 (6 bases). The CDR3 coding sequence is TGCAGTGCTGAACAGACCAGGGGAAATTATGGCTACACCTTC. This encodes CSAEQTRGNYGYTF.